This is a list of T cell receptor beta chains from one sample in a study of type 1 and type 2 diabetes patients. Each CDR3 protein gets one entry after TCRdb re-called the multiplex PCR reads with MiXCR. The sample yields approximately 260,000 distinct CDR3 sequences, approximately 50% seen once. Sequencing was performed on peripheral blood mononuclear cells (PBMCs). These TCRs come from a man younger than 35 with type 2 diabetes. The CDR3 runs from the conserved cysteine through the conserved F or W. D genes are given only for firm matches. A row's size may be missing; if present it is once, few, many or a size class.

TRBV19	TRBD1	TRBJ1-2	few	TGTGCCAGTAGTATGTATTCGGGACAGGGACCTTCGAACTATGGCTACACCTTC	CASSMYSGQGPSNYGYTF
TRBV6-5	TRBD1	TRBJ1-4	few	TGTGCCAGCACTGGGACAGTTGAAAAACTGTTTTTT	CASTGTVEKLFF
TRBV12-3/TRBV12-4	-	TRBJ1-1	few	TGTGCCAGCAGTTTGGCCAGGGGGAACACTGAAGCTTTCTTT	CASSLARGNTEAFF
TRBV9	-	TRBJ2-3	-	TGTGCCAGCAGCCCCATAGGGGGGGGCAGGTCAACTAGCACAGATACGCAGTATTTT	CASSPIGGGRSTSTDTQYF
TRBV6-2/TRBV6-3	-	TRBJ1-1	few	TGTGCCAGCACCGCAAACCTACAGGGCGGTGCTGAAGCTTTCTTT	CASTANLQGGAEAFF
TRBV5-1	-	TRBJ2-7	-	TGCGCCAGCAGCTTGGTAAGGCGGGCCGACTACGAGCAGTACTTC	CASSLVRRADYEQYF
TRBV9	-	TRBJ2-3	-	TGTGCCAGCAGCGTTTATGAGGATACGCAGTATTTT	CASSVYEDTQYF
TRBV19	-	TRBJ2-7	-	TGTGCCAGTAGTTCCACAGCTGTGACCTGCGAGCAGTACTTC	CASSSTAVTCEQYF
TRBV12-3/TRBV12-4	-	TRBJ2-2	-	TGTGCCAGCAGGCTAGGGACCGAGAACACCGGGGAGCTGTTTTTT	CASRLGTENTGELFF
TRBV7-3	-	TRBJ2-3	-	TGTGCCAGCAGCCCCACTTTGCGCCCAGATACGCAGTATTTT	CASSPTLRPDTQYF
TRBV7-8	TRBD2	TRBJ2-3	-	TGTGCCAGCAGCTTCTTAGCGGGAGATACGCAGTATTTT	CASSFLAGDTQYF
TRBV19	-	TRBJ1-2	few	TGTGCCAGTAGTATAGATATACCTTTAGGCTACGCTTTC	CASSIDIPLGYAF
TRBV20-1	-	TRBJ2-1	-	TGCAGTACCGCTTACGGGCGGGCAAAATACAATGAGCAGTTCTTC	CSTAYGRAKYNEQFF
TRBV7-2	-	TRBJ2-2	-	TGTGCCAGCAGCGAACTAGCGAACACCGGGGAGCTGTTTTTT	CASSELANTGELFF
TRBV19	-	TRBJ2-1	-	TGTGCCAGTAGTATAGGGGGTCTCAGCAATGAGCAGTTCTTC	CASSIGGLSNEQFF
TRBV29-1	-	TRBJ1-1	-	TGCAGCGTTCATCCCAGGGCCATGAACACTGAAGCTTTCTTT	CSVHPRAMNTEAFF
TRBV19	-	TRBJ1-2	-	TGTGCCAGTAGGTTGCCAGCAAACTATGGCTACACCTTC	CASRLPANYGYTF
TRBV7-3	TRBD2	TRBJ2-7	few	TGTGCCAGCAGCGTTACTAGCGGGGGGGCCTACGAGCAGTACTTC	CASSVTSGGAYEQYF
TRBV20-1	-	TRBJ2-7	-	TGCAGTGCTAGTCCCCCGAGTGGCATAGGGTCCTACGAGCAGTACTTC	CSASPPSGIGSYEQYF
TRBV12-3/TRBV12-4	-	TRBJ2-5	-	TGTGCCAGCAGTTACGGACGTATCCAAGAGACCCAGTACTTC	CASSYGRIQETQYF
TRBV2	TRBD1	TRBJ2-7	-	TGTGCCAGCACCCTTGACAGGGGGGTCTACGAGCAGTACTTC	CASTLDRGVYEQYF
TRBV7-2	-	TRBJ1-2	-	TGTGCCAGCAGCTTACCAGGGGATGGGTATGGCTACACCTTC	CASSLPGDGYGYTF
TRBV2	-	TRBJ1-2	-	TGTGCCAGCGCAGGTCCCCTGACTTATGGCTACACCTTC	CASAGPLTYGYTF
TRBV7-2	TRBD2	TRBJ2-7	-	TGTGCCAGCAGGACTAGCGGGGGGACCGGGGAGCAGTACTTC	CASRTSGGTGEQYF
TRBV19	-	TRBJ1-5	-	TGTGCCAGTAGCAGTTCCGACAGGAATCAGCCCCAGCATTTT	CASSSSDRNQPQHF
TRBV12-3/TRBV12-4	-	TRBJ2-7	-	TGTGCCAGCAGTGAAGCCCGGCGTTCCTACGAGCAGTACTTC	CASSEARRSYEQYF
TRBV2	-	TRBJ2-1	-	TGTGCCAGCAGTAGCCGACTAGTATCGTACAATGAGCAGTTCTTC	CASSSRLVSYNEQFF
TRBV2	-	TRBJ2-7	-	TGTGCCACCTCGATCGAGAAGACCTACGAGCAGTACTTC	CATSIEKTYEQYF